The clone carrying this TCR beta chain is medium-sized (0.01 to 0.1%). Its target is unknown. As part of library construction, unique molecular identifiers were attached to individual cDNA molecules. TCRdb re-called the 5' RACE reads with MiXCR, one entry per CDR3 protein. The sample lists roughly 20,000 distinct CDR3 sequences; 4% to 5.5% were seen once. These data originate in a study of early T cells in non-severe SARS-CoV-2 infection. Study as a whole: Chains were unpaired, as sequencing was done on bulk RNA from unsorted whole blood.

Study-level points and caveats: CD4 and private specificities were missed by VDJdb matching, which favored anti-spike CD8 responses.

The CDR3 runs 12 residues. V was clipped by 5 bases and J by 12 bases, with 14 bases between them. CDR1 SGHVS and CDR2 FNYEAQ come from the germline V gene. This chain joins TRBV7-6 and TRBJ2-1; the D is unclear. Material: whole blood. The sequence was obtained from an adult who was a healthcare worker with PCR-confirmed SARS-CoV-2 infection or an uninfected control (not recorded which). The CDR3 DNA sequence: TGTGCCAGCAGCCAAACTACGAGTCGGCAGTTCTTC. It codes for CASSQTTSRQFF.